This T cell receptor beta chain was sequenced during a study of blood T cell repertoires in COVID-19 (TCRdb year 2020). The study in broad terms: Collaborator samples came from the United States, Italy and Spain and covered acute and convalescent phases of COVID-19. The material from the prospective study consisted of cDNA or gDNA derived from T cells, B-cell-depleted T cells, or PBMCs. The dataset comprised deeply sampled blood TCRbeta repertoires from subjects exposed to, actively infected with, or recovered from COVID-19. The repertoires were released in a freely available public database intended as a resource for research on the immune response to SARS-CoV-2. The samples were drawn from two sources: the first 160 participants of the ongoing ImmuneRACE study, and 1,200 or so subjects contributed by 6 global collaborators. Nearly every sample came with metadata listing a de-identified subject ID, COVID-19 status, age in years and sex. HLA class I and class II types, where available, came from metadata supplied by the sample provider rather than from assay-based typing.

Each collaborating institution followed its own protocols to collect whole blood in K2EDTA tubes. For TCRbeta analysis, collaborators shipped samples in one of three forms: frozen whole blood, isolated PBMCs, or DNA extracted from either of those sample types. V sheds 5 bases and J sheds 2 bases, leaving 7 bases between their ends. CDR1 and CDR2 are read off the germline V gene (reference sequence) as PRHDT and FYEKMQ. Inclusive of the bounding cysteine and phenylalanine, the CDR3 is 12 residues long. Of all the DNA, just the CDR3 is kept, 36 bases in frame from base 1. TCRbeta CDR3 regions were amplified from genomic DNA by means of the immunoSEQ Assay, a bias-controlled multiplex PCR. Under the source paper's analysis protocol: Within the assay, amplification of reference gene primers was used to estimate how many nucleated cells each sample contained. To quantify the absolute abundance of each unique TCRbeta CDR3 rearrangement, sequence reads were collapsed and filtered. For each sample, productive Simpson clonality was calculated as the square root of Simpson's diversity index over productive rearrangements. Here the immuneACCESS table is served through TCRdb, limited to in-frame sequences with V and J called. Missing clones are a known gap in these copies; in checked studies unresolved V genes cover under half, and the rest lacks a known reason. The V and J calls and clone size come from that table; D and trimming were worked out from the DNA. In this sample the table shows some 250,000 clones, 86% of which occur a single time. Of the sample, about 12% is held by the ten largest clones.

Broader findings and caveats from the paper: Clinical and demographic metadata were provided uncurated, with the amount varying by source and participant.

This clone was detected once. What antigen it recognizes has not been identified. There are no base qualities to consult, and no much larger clone falls within one base. The rearrangement combines TRBV13 with TRBJ2-7; there is no confident call for the D gene. The sequenced sample consisted of peripheral blood. This receptor was taken from a man older than 75 with acute or convalescent COVID-19. The nucleotide sequence reads TGTGCCAGCAGCGACACCCCCTACGAGCAGTACTTC. This codes for CASSDTPYEQYF. Where the CDR3 stops, the reference TRBV13 and TRBJ2-7 genes take over; the full variable domain is AAGVIQSPRHLIKEKRETATLKCYPIPRHDTVYWYQQGPGQDPQFLISFYEKMQSDKGSIPDRFSAQQFSDYHSELNMSSLELGDSALYFCASSDTPYEQYFGPGTRLTVT.